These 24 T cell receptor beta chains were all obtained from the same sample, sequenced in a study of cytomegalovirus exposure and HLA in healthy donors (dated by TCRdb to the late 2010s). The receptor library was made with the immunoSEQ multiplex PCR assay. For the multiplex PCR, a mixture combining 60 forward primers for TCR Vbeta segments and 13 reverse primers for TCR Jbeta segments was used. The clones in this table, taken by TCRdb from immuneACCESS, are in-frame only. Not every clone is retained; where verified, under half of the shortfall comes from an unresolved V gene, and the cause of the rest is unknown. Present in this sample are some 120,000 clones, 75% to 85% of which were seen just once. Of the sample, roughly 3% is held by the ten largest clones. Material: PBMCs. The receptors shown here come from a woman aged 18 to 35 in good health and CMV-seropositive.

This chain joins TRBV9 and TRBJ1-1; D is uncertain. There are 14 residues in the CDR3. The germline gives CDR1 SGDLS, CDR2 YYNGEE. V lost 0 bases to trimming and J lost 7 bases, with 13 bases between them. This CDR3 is CASSVGYGDYEAFF. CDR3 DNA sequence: TGTGCCAGCAGCGTAGGATACGGTGACTATGAAGCTTTCTTT.

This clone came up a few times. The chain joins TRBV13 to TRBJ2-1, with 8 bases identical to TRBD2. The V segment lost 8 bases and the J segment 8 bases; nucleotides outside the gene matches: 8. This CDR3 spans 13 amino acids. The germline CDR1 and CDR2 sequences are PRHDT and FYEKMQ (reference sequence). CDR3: CASQYGGGDEQFF. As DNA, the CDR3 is TGTGCCAGCCAATACGGGGGGGGCGATGAGCAGTTCTTC.

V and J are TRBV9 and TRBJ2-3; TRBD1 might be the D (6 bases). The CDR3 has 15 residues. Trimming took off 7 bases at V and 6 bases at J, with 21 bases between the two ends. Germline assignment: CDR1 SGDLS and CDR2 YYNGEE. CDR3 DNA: TGTGCCAGCGCCCGACAGGACAGCTACTTTGATACGCAGTATTTT. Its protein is CASARQDSYFDTQYF.

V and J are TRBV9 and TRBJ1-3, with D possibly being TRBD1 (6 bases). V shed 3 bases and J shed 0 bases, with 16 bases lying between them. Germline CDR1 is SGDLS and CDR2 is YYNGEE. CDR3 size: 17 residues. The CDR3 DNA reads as TGTGCCAGCAGCGAGGGGACATTTCCGAGCTCTGGAAACACCATATATTTT. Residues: CASSEGTFPSSGNTIYF.

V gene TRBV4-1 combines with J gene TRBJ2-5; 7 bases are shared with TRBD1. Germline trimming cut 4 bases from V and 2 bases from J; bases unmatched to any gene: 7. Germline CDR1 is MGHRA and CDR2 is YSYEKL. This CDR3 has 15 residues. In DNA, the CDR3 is TGCGCCAGCAGCCCGCCGGGACAGCTACAAGAGACCCAGTACTTC. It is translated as CASSPPGQLQETQYF.

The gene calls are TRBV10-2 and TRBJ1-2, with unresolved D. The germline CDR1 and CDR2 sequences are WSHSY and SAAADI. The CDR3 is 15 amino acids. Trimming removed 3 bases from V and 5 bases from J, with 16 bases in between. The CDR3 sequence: CASSDWAISHYGYTF. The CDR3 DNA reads TGCGCCAGCAGTGACTGGGCGATTTCCCATTATGGCTACACCTTC.

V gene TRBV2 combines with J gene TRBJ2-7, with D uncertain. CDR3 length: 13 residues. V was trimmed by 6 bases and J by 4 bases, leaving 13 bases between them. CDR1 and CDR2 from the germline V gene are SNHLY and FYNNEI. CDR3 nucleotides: TGTGCCAGCAGCGGAGAGGTGTTTTACGAGCAGTACTTC. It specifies CASSGEVFYEQYF.

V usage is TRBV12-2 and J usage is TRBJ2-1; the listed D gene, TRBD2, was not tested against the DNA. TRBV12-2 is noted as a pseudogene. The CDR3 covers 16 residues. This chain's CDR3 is CASRLIGSGGRGEQFF. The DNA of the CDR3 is TGTGCAAGTCGCTTAATCGGTAGCGGGGGGAGGGGTGAGCAGTTCTTC.

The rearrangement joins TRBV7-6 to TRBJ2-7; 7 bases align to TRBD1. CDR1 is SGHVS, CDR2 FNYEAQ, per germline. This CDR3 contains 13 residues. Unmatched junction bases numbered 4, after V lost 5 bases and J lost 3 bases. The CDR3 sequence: CASSRDRVYEQYF. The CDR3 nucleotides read TGTGCCAGCAGCCGTGACAGGGTCTACGAGCAGTACTTC.

CDR3 residues: CASSSTGTGGNEQYF. The DNA for the CDR3 is TGTGCCAGCAGCTCGACCGGGACAGGGGGCAATGAGCAGTACTTC. The chain uses TRBV11-3 and TRBJ2-7; 12 nucleotides match TRBD1. Germline CDR1 reads SGHNT; CDR2 reads YENEEA. The CDR3 runs 15 residues. With V trimmed by 4 bases and J by 7 bases, 8 bases remained unmatched.

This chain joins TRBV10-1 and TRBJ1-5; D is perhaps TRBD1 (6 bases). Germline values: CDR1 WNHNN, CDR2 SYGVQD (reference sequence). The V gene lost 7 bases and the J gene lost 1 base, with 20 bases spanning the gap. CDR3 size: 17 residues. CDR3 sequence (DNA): TGCGCCAGCATCCCCTTGAAGGGGGTAAAGAGCAATCAGCCCCAGCATTTT. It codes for CASIPLKGVKSNQPQHF.

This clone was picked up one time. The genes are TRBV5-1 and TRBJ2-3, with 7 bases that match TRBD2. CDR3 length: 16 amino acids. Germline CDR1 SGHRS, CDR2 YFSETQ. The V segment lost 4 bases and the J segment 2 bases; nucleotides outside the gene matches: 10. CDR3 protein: CASSRIGTTSTDTQYF. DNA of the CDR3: TGCGCCAGCAGCCGGATTGGGACTACCTCCACAGATACGCAGTATTTT.

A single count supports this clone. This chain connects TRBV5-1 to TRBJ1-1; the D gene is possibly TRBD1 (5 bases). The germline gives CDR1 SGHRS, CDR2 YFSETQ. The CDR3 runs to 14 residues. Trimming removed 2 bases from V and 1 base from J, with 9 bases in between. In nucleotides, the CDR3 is TGCGCCAGCAGCTTTCACAGGACGAACACTGAAGCTTTCTTT. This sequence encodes CASSFHRTNTEAFF.

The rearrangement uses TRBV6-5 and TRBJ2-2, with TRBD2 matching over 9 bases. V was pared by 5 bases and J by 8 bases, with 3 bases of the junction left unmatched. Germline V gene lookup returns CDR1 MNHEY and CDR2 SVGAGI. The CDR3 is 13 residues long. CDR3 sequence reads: CASSDLAGGELFF. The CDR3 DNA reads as TGTGCCAGCAGTGACCTAGCGGGGGGGGAGCTGTTTTTT.

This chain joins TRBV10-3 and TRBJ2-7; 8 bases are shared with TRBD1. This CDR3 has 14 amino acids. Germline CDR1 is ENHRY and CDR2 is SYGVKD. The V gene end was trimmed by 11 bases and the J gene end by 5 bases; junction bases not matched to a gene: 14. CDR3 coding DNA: TGTGCCGTAGGGACCCCAGGGGGCCGGAACGAGCAGTACTTC. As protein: CAVGTPGGRNEQYF.

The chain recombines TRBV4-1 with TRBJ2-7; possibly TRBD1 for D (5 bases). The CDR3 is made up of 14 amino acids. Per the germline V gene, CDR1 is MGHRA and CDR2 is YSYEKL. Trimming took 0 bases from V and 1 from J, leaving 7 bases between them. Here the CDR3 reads CASSQDPGSYEQYF. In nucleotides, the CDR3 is TGCGCCAGCAGCCAAGATCCAGGGTCCTACGAGCAGTACTTC.

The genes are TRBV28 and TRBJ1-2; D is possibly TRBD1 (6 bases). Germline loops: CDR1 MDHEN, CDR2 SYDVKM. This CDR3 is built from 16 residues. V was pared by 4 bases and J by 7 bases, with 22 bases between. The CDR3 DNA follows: TGTGCCAGCAGTTCAGGCACCGGGACACAGGCTAGTGGCTACACCTTC. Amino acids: CASSSGTGTQASGYTF.

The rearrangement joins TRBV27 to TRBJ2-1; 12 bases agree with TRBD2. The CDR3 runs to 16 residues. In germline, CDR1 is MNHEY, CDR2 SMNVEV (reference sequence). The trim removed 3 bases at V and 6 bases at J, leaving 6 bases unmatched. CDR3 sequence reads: CASSFPLAGGLNEQFF. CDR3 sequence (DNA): TGTGCCAGCAGTTTCCCCCTAGCGGGGGGGCTCAATGAGCAGTTCTTC.

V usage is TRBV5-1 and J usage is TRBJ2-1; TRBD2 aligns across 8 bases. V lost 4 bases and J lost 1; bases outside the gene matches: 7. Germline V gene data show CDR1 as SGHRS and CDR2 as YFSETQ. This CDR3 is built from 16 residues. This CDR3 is CASSRVGGGSYNEQFF. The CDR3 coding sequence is TGCGCCAGCAGCCGTGTCGGCGGGGGGTCCTACAATGAGCAGTTCTTC.

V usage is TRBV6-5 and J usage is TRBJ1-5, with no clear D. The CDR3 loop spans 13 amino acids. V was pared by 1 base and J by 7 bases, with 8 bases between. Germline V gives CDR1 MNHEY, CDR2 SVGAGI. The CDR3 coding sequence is TGTGCCAGCAGTTACTTGGAGGGCCAGCCCCAGCATTTT. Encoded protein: CASSYLEGQPQHF.

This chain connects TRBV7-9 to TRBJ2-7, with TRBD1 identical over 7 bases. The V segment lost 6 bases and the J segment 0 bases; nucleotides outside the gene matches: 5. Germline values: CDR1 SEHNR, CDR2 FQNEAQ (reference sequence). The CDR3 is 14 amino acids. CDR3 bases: TGTGCCAGCAGTAATAACAGGGGCTCCTACGAGCAGTACTTC. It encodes CASSNNRGSYEQYF.

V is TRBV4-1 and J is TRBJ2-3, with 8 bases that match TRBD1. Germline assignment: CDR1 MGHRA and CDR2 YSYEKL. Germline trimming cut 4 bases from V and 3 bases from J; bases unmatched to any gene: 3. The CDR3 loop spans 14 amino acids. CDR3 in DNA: TGCGCCAGCAGCCGCCAGGGGGCAACAGATACGCAGTATTTT. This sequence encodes CASSRQGATDTQYF.

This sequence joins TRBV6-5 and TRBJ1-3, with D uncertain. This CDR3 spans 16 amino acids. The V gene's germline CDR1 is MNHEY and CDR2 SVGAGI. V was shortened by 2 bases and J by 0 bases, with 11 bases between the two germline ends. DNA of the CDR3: TGTGCCAGCAGTTACACTGCCCTAGACTCTGGAAACACCATATATTTT. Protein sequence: CASSYTALDSGNTIYF.

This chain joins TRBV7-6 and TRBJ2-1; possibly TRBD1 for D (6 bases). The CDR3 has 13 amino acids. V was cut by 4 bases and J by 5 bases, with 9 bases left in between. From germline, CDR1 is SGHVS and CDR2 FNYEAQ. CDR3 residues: CASSSTGDNEQFF. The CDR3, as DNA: TGTGCCAGCAGCTCGACAGGAGACAATGAGCAGTTCTTC.